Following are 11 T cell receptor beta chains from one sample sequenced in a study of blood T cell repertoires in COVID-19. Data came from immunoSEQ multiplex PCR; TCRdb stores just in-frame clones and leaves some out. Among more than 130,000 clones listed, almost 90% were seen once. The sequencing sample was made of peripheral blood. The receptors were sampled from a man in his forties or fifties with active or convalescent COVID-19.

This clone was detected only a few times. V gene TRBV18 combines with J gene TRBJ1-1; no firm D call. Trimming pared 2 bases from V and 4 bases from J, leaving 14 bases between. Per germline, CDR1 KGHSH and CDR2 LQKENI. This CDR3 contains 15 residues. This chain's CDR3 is CASSPSIAGGTEAFF. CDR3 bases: TGTGCCAGCTCACCATCTATCGCAGGAGGCACTGAAGCTTTCTTT.

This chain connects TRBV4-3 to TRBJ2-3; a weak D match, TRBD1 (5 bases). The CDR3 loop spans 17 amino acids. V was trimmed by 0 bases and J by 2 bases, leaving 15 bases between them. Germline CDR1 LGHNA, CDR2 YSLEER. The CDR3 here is CASSQESGHAFTDTQYF. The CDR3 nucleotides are TGCGCCAGCAGCCAAGAGTCAGGACATGCCTTCACAGATACGCAGTATTTT.

The CDR3 loop reads CASRVLELYNEQFF. Here the CDR3 DNA reads TGTGCCAGCCGGGTCCTGGAGCTTTACAATGAGCAGTTCTTC. The chain carries TRBV6-5 and TRBJ2-1; D gene uncertain. The CDR3 loop spans 14 amino acids. Germline values: CDR1 MNHEY, CDR2 SVGAGI. Trimming stripped 8 bases from V and 4 bases from J, with 15 bases between.

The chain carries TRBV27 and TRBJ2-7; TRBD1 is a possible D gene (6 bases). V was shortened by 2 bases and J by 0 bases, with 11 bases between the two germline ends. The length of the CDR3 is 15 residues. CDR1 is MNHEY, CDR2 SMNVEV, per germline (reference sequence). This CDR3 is CASSLQGINSYEQYF. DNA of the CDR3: TGTGCCAGCAGTTTACAGGGGATCAACTCCTACGAGCAGTACTTC.

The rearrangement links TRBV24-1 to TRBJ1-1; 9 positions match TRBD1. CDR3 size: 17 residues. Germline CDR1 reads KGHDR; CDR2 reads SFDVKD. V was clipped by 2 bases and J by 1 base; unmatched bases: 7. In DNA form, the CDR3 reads TGTGCCACCAGTGATTCCGGACAGGGGATGGGGAACACTGAAGCTTTCTTT. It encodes CATSDSGQGMGNTEAFF.

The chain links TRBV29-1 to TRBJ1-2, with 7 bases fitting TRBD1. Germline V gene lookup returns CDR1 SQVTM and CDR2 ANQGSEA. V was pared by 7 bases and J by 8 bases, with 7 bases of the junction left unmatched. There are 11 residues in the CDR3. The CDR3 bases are TGCAGCGGGGACAGCTATGAGGGCTACACCTTC. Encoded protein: CSGDSYEGYTF.

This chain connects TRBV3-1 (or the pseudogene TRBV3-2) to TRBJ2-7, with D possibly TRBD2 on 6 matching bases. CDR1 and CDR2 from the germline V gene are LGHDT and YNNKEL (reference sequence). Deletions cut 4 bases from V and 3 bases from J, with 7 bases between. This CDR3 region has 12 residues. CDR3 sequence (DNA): TGTGCCAGCAGCCGGGGACTCTACGAGCAGTACTTC. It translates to CASSRGLYEQYF.

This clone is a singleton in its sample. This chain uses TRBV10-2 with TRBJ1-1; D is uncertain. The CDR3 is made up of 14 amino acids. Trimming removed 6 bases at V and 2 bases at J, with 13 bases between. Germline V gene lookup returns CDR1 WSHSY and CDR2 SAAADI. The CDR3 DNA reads TGCGCCAGCAGACCAGGACGGGATAACACTGAAGCTTTCTTT. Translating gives CASRPGRDNTEAFF.

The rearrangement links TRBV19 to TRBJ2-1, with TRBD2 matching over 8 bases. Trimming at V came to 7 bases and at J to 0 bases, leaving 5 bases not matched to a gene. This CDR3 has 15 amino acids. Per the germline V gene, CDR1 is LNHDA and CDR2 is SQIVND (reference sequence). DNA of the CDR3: TGTGCCAGTAAGACGGGAGGGGGCTCCTACAATGAGCAGTTCTTC. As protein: CASKTGGGSYNEQFF.

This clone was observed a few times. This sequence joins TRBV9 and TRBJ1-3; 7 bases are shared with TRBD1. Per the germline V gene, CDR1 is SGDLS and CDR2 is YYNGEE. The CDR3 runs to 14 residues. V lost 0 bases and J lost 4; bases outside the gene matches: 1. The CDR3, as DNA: TGTGCCAGCAGCGTAGGGGGACAGGGAAACACCATATATTTT. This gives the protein CASSVGGQGNTIYF.

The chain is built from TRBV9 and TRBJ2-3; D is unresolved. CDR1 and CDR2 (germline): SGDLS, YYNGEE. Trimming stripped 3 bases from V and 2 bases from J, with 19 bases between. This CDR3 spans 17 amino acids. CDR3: CASSEEDLAAATDTQYF. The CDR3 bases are TGTGCCAGCAGCGAAGAAGACCTCGCGGCGGCCACAGATACGCAGTATTTT.